This entry describes one T cell receptor beta chain. The record originates from a study of molecular identifiers for immune sequencing clone quantification. Trimming took off 0 bases at V and 4 bases at J, with 9 bases between the two ends. The CDR3 has 13 residues. Per the germline V gene, CDR1 is SQVTM and CDR2 is ANQGSEA. From roughly 21,000 to 960,000 sorted cells, naive CD8 libraries were generated with 10%, 30% or 50% RNA. Previously published methods and listed TCR primers were used for the bulk TCR libraries. TCRdb processed the PCR reads anew with MiXCR; each CDR3 protein has one entry. The sample lists a few hundred thousand distinct CDR3 sequences, about a quarter occurring once.

The clonotype was recovered from a human donor in good health. Some libraries in this study had Jurkat cell RNA spiked in. The rearrangement links TRBV29-1 to TRBJ1-2; D is unclear. Sample: naive CD8+ T cells from blood, with Jurkat cell RNA spiked in. As for subset: FACS-sorted CD8+CD4-CCR7+CD45RA+ naive T cells. This chain's CDR3 is CSVEDWVSYGYTF. The DNA of the CDR3 is TGCAGCGTTGAAGATTGGGTGAGCTATGGCTACACCTTC.